A selection of T cell receptor beta chains follows, all from one sample in a study of a mutant IDH1 vaccine in newly diagnosed glioma. Method: immunoSEQ multiplex PCR; TCRdb's copy keeps in-frame clones and lacks some. This table has fewer than 45,000 clones, more than 80% appearing once. These TCRs are of unknown antigen specificity. The source material was PBMCs, sampled from a glioma patient whose treatment included an IDH1 peptide vaccine. All receptors derive from a man aged 40-55 years with glioma. Both conserved end residues are part of each CDR3. D genes are given only for firm matches. The listing skips clone size in some rows; elsewhere it reads once, few, many or a size class.

TRBV5-6,TRBJ1-5,few,TRBD1,16,CASSLTGVSGNQPQHF,TGTGCCAGCAGCTTAACAGGGGTGTCGGGCAATCAGCCCCAGCATTTT
TRBV7-6,TRBJ2-5,NA,NA,14,CASSTGRDQETQYF,TGTGCCAGCAGCACAGGACGGGACCAAGAGACCCAGTACTTC
TRBV7-2,TRBJ2-3,NA,NA,12,CASSPTGSAQYF,TGTGCCAGCAGCCCAACAGGGTCGGCGCAGTATTTT
TRBV7-8,TRBJ2-7,NA,NA,15,CASSLGTTVVYEQYF,TGTGCCAGCAGCTTAGGGACTACTGTAGTCTACGAGCAGTACTTC
TRBV7-2,TRBJ2-7,NA,TRBD1,14,CASSLSDRGYEQYF,TGTGCCAGCAGCCTCTCCGACAGGGGCTACGAGCAGTACTTC
TRBV7-9,TRBJ1-1,NA,NA,15,CASSLLGRTNTEAFF,TGTGCCAGCAGCTTACTGGGACGGACGAACACTGAAGCTTTCTTT
TRBV19,TRBJ2-2,NA,NA,13,CASSIGGTGELFF,TGTGCCAGTAGTATTGGGGGTACCGGGGAGCTGTTTTTT
TRBV5-4,TRBJ2-1,NA,NA,15,CASSGWKSGDNEQFF,TGTGCCAGCAGCGGATGGAAAAGCGGCGACAATGAGCAGTTCTTC
TRBV6-1,TRBJ1-4,NA,TRBD1,17,CASSEEGGGTGNEKLFF,TGTGCCAGCAGTGAAGAGGGGGGCGGGACAGGCAATGAAAAACTGTTTTTT
TRBV5-5,TRBJ1-1,NA,NA,14,CASSLSQTTIEAFF,TGTGCCAGCAGCTTGTCGCAGACTACAATTGAAGCTTTCTTT
TRBV6-5,TRBJ1-5,NA,NA,13,CASSRAAAQPQHF,TGTGCCAGCAGCCGGGCCGCGGCCCAGCCCCAGCATTTT
TRBV5-1,TRBJ2-2,once,TRBD1,16,CASSRRQGESTGELFF,TGCGCCAGCAGCCGACGACAGGGAGAAAGCACCGGGGAGCTGTTTTTT
TRBV11-1,TRBJ2-7,NA,NA,12,CASSLDRDEQYF,TGTGCCAGCAGCTTAGACAGGGACGAGCAGTACTTC
TRBV7-2,TRBJ1-4,NA,NA,15,CASSSTGDGAGKLFF,TGTGCCAGCAGCTCGACGGGGGACGGGGCGGGGAAACTGTTTTTT
TRBV28,TRBJ1-5,NA,NA,12,CASTRAPEPQHF,TGTGCCAGCACCCGAGCCCCGGAGCCCCAGCATTTT
TRBV29-1,TRBJ1-1,NA,NA,15,CSVEGHKGRETEAFF,TGCAGCGTTGAAGGCCATAAGGGGCGTGAAACTGAAGCTTTCTTT
TRBV7-9,TRBJ2-3,NA,TRBD1,18,CASSLLGTGTWGTDTQYF,TGTGCCAGCAGCTTGTTGGGGACAGGGACATGGGGCACAGATACGCAGTATTTT
TRBV19,TRBJ2-5,NA,NA,11,CASSIRETQYF,TGTGCCAGTAGTATTAGGGAGACCCAGTACTTC
TRBV5-4,TRBJ2-3,NA,NA,14,CASSLELGTDTQYF,TGTGCCAGCAGCTTGGAACTCGGCACAGATACGCAGTATTTT
TRBV5-4,TRBJ2-7,NA,NA,14,CASSFGGALYEQYF,TGTGCCAGCAGCTTTGGAGGGGCCCTCTACGAGCAGTACTTC
TRBV19,TRBJ1-3,NA,NA,16,CASSPGTPDSGNTIYF,TGTGCCAGTAGTCCTGGGACACCCGACTCTGGAAACACCATATATTTT
TRBV25-1,TRBJ1-5,NA,NA,14,CASSGGTGNQPQHF,TGTGCCAGCAGTGGAGGGACGGGCAATCAGCCCCAGCATTTT
TRBV28,TRBJ1-2,NA,TRBD1,17,CASSLPGTGETNYGYTF,TGTGCCAGCAGTTTACCCGGGACAGGGGAAACTAACTATGGCTACACCTTC
TRBV30,TRBJ2-6,once,NA,12,CAWTTGANVLTF,TGTGCCTGGACGACAGGGGCCAACGTCCTGACTTTC
TRBV7-2,TRBJ2-5,NA,NA,14,CASSSLGYKETQYF,TGTGCCAGCAGCTCGTTAGGATACAAAGAGACCCAGTACTTC
TRBV10-3,TRBJ2-7,NA,TRBD1,15,CAISEDGQGVNEQYF,TGTGCCATCAGTGAGGACGGACAGGGGGTCAACGAGCAGTACTTC
TRBV13,TRBJ2-7,NA,TRBD1,15,CASSKPGTEAYEQYF,TGTGCCAGCAGTAAACCCGGGACAGAGGCCTACGAGCAGTACTTC
TRBV9,TRBJ2-6,NA,NA,17,CASSVDVQGPGANVLTF,TGTGCCAGCAGCGTAGATGTTCAGGGACCCGGGGCCAACGTCCTGACTTTC
TRBV5-1,TRBJ2-7,NA,TRBD1,14,CASSQRQGAHEQYF,TGCGCCAGCAGCCAAAGACAGGGGGCCCACGAGCAGTACTTC
TRBV5-1,TRBJ1-2,NA,TRBD1,13,CASSLQGAQGYTF,TGCGCCAGCAGCTTACAGGGGGCGCAGGGCTACACCTTC
TRBV29-1,TRBJ2-5,NA,NA,16,CSVGIRWDDFQETQYF,TGCAGCGTTGGGATTCGGTGGGATGATTTCCAAGAGACCCAGTACTTC
TRBV11-2,TRBJ2-1,NA,NA,16,CASSLGRGTGNNEQFF,TGTGCCAGCAGCTTAGGGAGGGGAACAGGGAACAATGAGCAGTTCTTC
TRBV19,TRBJ1-6,NA,NA,15,CASSTDRGKDSPLHF,TGTGCCAGTAGTACCGATCGGGGGAAGGATTCACCCCTCCACTTT
TRBV29-1,TRBJ1-3,NA,NA,12,CSARDTGNTIYF,TGCAGCGCACGGGACACGGGAAACACCATATATTTT
TRBV5-6,TRBJ1-1,NA,NA,13,CASSLGVSTEAFF,TGTGCCAGCAGCTTGGGGGTTAGCACTGAAGCTTTCTTT
TRBV27,TRBJ1-5,NA,TRBD1,15,CASSPDRGPNQPQHF,TGTGCCAGCAGCCCCGACAGGGGTCCCAATCAGCCCCAGCATTTT
TRBV5-1,TRBJ1-1,NA,NA,15,CASSLERYMNTEAFF,TGCGCCAGCAGTTTGGAACGTTATATGAACACTGAAGCTTTCTTT
TRBV6-1,TRBJ1-1,NA,NA,14,CASSPTGPNTEAFF,TGTGCCAGCAGTCCTACAGGTCCTAACACTGAAGCTTTCTTT
TRBV27,TRBJ2-7,once,TRBD1,16,CASSYLPGQGSNEQYF,TGTGCCAGCAGTTATCTACCGGGACAGGGGTCCAACGAGCAGTACTTC
TRBV6-1,TRBJ2-6,NA,NA,15,CASSEGRVGANVLTF,TGTGCCAGCAGTGAAGGGAGGGTAGGGGCCAACGTCCTGACTTTC
TRBV2,TRBJ1-1,NA,NA,13,CASIRPVASEAFF,TGTGCCAGCATTCGACCGGTCGCTTCAGAAGCTTTCTTT
TRBV6-1,TRBJ1-5,NA,NA,15,CASSDQGLSNQPQHF,TGTGCCAGCAGTGATCAGGGCCTTAGCAATCAGCCCCAGCATTTT
TRBV5-1,TRBJ2-3,once,TRBD1,15,CASSTTGVMFDTQYF,TGCGCCAGCAGCACGACAGGGGTGATGTTTGATACGCAGTATTTT
TRBV27,TRBJ2-7,NA,NA,14,CASRSPASSYEQYF,TGTGCCAGCAGGTCTCCAGCGAGCTCCTACGAGCAGTACTTC
TRBV28,TRBJ1-1,NA,NA,17,CASSLRGRGPMNTEAFF,TGTGCCAGCAGTTTGCGGGGGCGCGGGCCGATGAACACTGAAGCTTTCTTT
TRBV7-2,TRBJ2-1,NA,NA,16,CASSLVGIPSYNEQFF,TGTGCCAGCAGCTTAGTTGGTATCCCCTCCTACAATGAGCAGTTCTTC
TRBV27,TRBJ1-4,NA,NA,17,CASSLISFQGIGEKLFF,TGTGCCAGCAGTTTAATCTCCTTTCAGGGGATAGGGGAAAAACTGTTTTTT
TRBV7-9,TRBJ2-3,NA,TRBD1,16,CASLNQQGAMADTQYF,TGTGCCAGCCTCAACCAACAGGGGGCAATGGCAGATACGCAGTATTTT
TRBV5-6,TRBJ2-7,NA,NA,15,CASSQLVGSSYEQYF,TGTGCCAGCAGCCAGCTAGTGGGGAGCTCCTACGAGCAGTACTTC